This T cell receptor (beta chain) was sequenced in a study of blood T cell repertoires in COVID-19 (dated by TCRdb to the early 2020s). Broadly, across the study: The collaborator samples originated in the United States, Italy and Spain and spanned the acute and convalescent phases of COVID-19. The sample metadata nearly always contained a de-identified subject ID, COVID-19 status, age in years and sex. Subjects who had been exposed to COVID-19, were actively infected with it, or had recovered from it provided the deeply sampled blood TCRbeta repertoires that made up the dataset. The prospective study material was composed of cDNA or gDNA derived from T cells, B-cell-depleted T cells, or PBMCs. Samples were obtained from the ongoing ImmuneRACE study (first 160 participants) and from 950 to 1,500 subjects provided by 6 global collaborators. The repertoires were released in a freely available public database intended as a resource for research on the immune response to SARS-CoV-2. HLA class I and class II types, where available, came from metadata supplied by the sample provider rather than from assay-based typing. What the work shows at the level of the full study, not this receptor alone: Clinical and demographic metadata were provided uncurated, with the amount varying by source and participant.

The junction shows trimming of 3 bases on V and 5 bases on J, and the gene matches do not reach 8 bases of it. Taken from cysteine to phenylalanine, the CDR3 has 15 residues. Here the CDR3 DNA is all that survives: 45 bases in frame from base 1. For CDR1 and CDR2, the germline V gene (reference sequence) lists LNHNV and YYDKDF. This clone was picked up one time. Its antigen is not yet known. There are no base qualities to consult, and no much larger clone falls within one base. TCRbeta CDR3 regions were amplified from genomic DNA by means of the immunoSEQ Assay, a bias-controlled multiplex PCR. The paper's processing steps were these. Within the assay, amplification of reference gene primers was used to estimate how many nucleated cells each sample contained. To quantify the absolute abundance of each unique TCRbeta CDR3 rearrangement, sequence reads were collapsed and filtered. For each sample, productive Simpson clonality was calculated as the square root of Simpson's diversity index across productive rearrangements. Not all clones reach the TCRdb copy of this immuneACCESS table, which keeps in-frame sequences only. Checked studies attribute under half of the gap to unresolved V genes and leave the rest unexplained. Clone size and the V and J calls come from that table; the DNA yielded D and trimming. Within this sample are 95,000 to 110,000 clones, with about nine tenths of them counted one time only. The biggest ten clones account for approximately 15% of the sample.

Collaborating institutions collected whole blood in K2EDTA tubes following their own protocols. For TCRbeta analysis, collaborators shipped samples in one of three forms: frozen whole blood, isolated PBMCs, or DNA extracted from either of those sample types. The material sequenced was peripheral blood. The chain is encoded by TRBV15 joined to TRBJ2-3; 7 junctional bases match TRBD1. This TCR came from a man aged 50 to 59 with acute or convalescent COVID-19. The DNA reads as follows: TGTGCCACCAGCAGCCCTAATACAGGGGAAGATACGCAGTATTTT. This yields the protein CATSSPNTGEDTQYF. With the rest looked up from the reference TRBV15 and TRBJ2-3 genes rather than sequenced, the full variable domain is DAMVIQNPRYQVTQFGKPVTLSCSQTLNHNVMYWYQQKSSQAPKLLFHYYDKDFNNEADTPDNFQSRRPNTSFCFLDIRSPGLGDTAMYLCATSSPNTGEDTQYFGPGTRLTVL.